A selection of T cell receptor beta chains follows, all from one sample in a study of blood T cell repertoires in COVID-19. The repertoire was sequenced with immunoSEQ multiplex PCR; TCRdb's copy has only in-frame clones and lacks some. Counted here are about 60,000 clones, approximately 86% occurring once; the ten biggest clones make up roughly 6.7%. The sequenced sample consisted of peripheral blood. The origin of the receptors is a man between 60 and 70 years old with acute or convalescent COVID-19. Each CDR3 is given with its conserved first and last residue. The D gene is left open where the match is weak. Size is stated for part of the rows, as once, few or many counts, or as a class when the clone is expanded.

length	size	V	D	J	CDR3	DNA
13	once	TRBV5-6	NA	TRBJ2-3	CASSSLQADTQYF	TGTGCCAGCAGTTCTCTTCAGGCAGATACGCAGTATTTT
17	NA	TRBV7-2	TRBD2	TRBJ2-1	CASSPRTSGGRSNEQFF	TGTGCCAGCAGCCCCCGGACTAGCGGGGGGAGGAGCAATGAGCAGTTCTTC
16	NA	TRBV3-1/TRBV3-2	TRBD2	TRBJ2-7	CASSPIGLGKKYEQYF	TGTGCCAGCAGCCCAATCGGACTAGGCAAGAAATACGAGCAGTACTTC
15	NA	TRBV10-3	TRBD1	TRBJ1-5	CAISEWTGGNQPQHF	TGTGCCATCAGTGAGTGGACAGGCGGCAATCAGCCCCAGCATTTT
13	NA	TRBV2	NA	TRBJ1-1	CASSTGMNTEAFF	TGTGCCAGCAGTACAGGTATGAACACTGAAGCTTTCTTT
13	NA	TRBV3-1/TRBV3-2	NA	TRBJ1-1	CASSHVSGTEAFF	TGTGCCAGCAGCCACGTTTCAGGAACTGAAGCTTTCTTT
13	NA	TRBV6-1	TRBD2	TRBJ2-3	CASSEQGVSGGYF	TGTGCCAGCAGTGAACAGGGAGTTAGCGGGGGGTATTTT
14	NA	TRBV6-2/TRBV6-3	NA	TRBJ1-4	CASRPAAGVEKLFF	TGTGCCAGCCGCCCCGCGGCAGGGGTTGAAAAACTGTTTTTT
14	few	TRBV6-5	NA	TRBJ1-4	CASKRAVFNEKLFF	TGTGCCAGCAAAAGAGCCGTATTTAATGAAAAACTGTTTTTT
13	NA	TRBV7-2	NA	TRBJ1-1	CASSFNWNTEAFF	TGTGCCAGCAGCTTCAACTGGAACACTGAAGCTTTCTTT
17	few	TRBV23-1	TRBD1	TRBJ1-2	CASRAGTGGSPLYGYTF	TGCGCCAGCAGAGCCGGGACAGGGGGATCCCCTCTCTATGGCTACACCTTC
16	NA	TRBV5-8	NA	TRBJ1-2	CASITNARLWDYGYTF	TGTGCCAGCATCACCAACGCCCGACTCTGGGACTATGGCTACACCTTC
15	NA	TRBV2	NA	TRBJ1-1	CASSEARAENTEAFF	TGTGCCAGCAGTGAAGCCAGGGCCGAAAACACTGAAGCTTTCTTT
14	NA	TRBV27	TRBD1	TRBJ1-1	CASSLTGLATEAFF	TGTGCCAGCAGTTTGACAGGGCTGGCCACTGAAGCTTTCTTT
12	NA	TRBV2	TRBD1	TRBJ2-4	CASKTGSDIQYF	TGTGCCAGCAAGACAGGGTCGGACATTCAGTACTTC
14	NA	TRBV19	NA	TRBJ2-5	CASSIGSVGETQYF	TGTGCCAGTAGTATAGGGTCGGTCGGAGAGACCCAGTACTTC
19	NA	TRBV4-1	TRBD2	TRBJ2-1	CASSQAAGTSGGINNEQFF	TGCGCCAGCAGCCAAGCGGCCGGGACTAGCGGGGGGATTAACAATGAGCAGTTCTTC
16	NA	TRBV24-1	TRBD2	TRBJ2-5	CATSDSSGEIQETQYF	TGTGCCACCAGTGACTCTAGCGGGGAGATTCAAGAGACCCAGTACTTC
16	NA	TRBV5-5	TRBD2	TRBJ2-2	CASSSIAGGRTGELFF	TGTGCCAGCAGCTCAATAGCGGGGGGAAGAACCGGGGAGCTGTTTTTT
14	NA	TRBV9	TRBD1	TRBJ1-2	CASSPDRGLNGYTF	TGTGCCAGCAGCCCAGACAGGGGGCTTAATGGCTACACCTTC
13	NA	TRBV7-9	TRBD2	TRBJ2-3	CVREALSTDTQYF	TGTGTCCGGGAGGCCCTTAGCACAGATACGCAGTATTTT
14	few	TRBV25-1	TRBD1	TRBJ1-1	CASSPRQGNTEAFF	TGTGCCAGCAGTCCCCGACAGGGTAACACTGAAGCTTTCTTT
13	few	TRBV19	NA	TRBJ1-1	CASRARGSTEAFF	TGTGCCAGTAGGGCCCGGGGGAGTACTGAAGCTTTCTTT
18	NA	TRBV7-2	TRBD2	TRBJ2-6	CASREPASGGSGANVLTF	TGTGCCAGCAGGGAACCGGCTAGCGGGGGGAGTGGGGCCAACGTCCTGACTTTC
11	NA	TRBV18	NA	TRBJ2-3	CASFQADTQYF	TGTGCCAGCTTTCAGGCAGATACGCAGTATTTT
17	few	TRBV18	TRBD1	TRBJ1-2	CASSPPGQGTLRYGYTF	TGTGCCAGCTCACCACCGGGACAGGGCACCCTCAGATATGGCTACACCTTC
14	NA	TRBV7-8	NA	TRBJ1-1	CASTSRDKNTEAFF	TGTGCCAGCACTTCCCGGGACAAGAACACTGAAGCTTTCTTT
15	NA	TRBV19	NA	TRBJ2-7	CASSISSGGPYEQYF	TGTGCCAGTAGTATCTCGTCAGGCGGGCCCTACGAGCAGTACTTC
15	NA	TRBV3-1/TRBV3-2	NA	TRBJ1-3	CASSQVGGSGNTIYF	TGTGCCAGCAGCCAAGTGGGGGGGAGTGGAAACACCATATATTTT
15	NA	TRBV6-5	NA	TRBJ2-3	CASSSQGQSTDTQYF	TGTGCCAGCAGTTCGCAGGGTCAGAGCACAGATACGCAGTATTTT
12	few	TRBV6-5	TRBD1	TRBJ2-7	CASSRQGYEQYF	TGTGCCAGCAGTAGACAGGGGTACGAGCAGTACTTC
13	NA	TRBV6-5	NA	TRBJ1-6	CASSRGGNSPLHF	TGTGCCAGCAGTCGGGGGGGGAATTCACCCCTCCACTTT
15	NA	TRBV19	NA	TRBJ1-1	CASSIWGKLNTEAFF	TGTGCCAGTAGTATATGGGGCAAGCTGAACACTGAAGCTTTCTTT
15	NA	TRBV5-6	NA	TRBJ2-7	CASSRDLRSSYEQYF	TGTGCCAGCAGCCGGGACTTGAGGAGCTCCTACGAGCAGTACTTC
16	NA	TRBV6-2/TRBV6-3	NA	TRBJ2-1	CASSTLKLNRYNEQFF	TGTGCCAGCAGTACCCTCAAACTGAACCGCTACAATGAGCAGTTCTTC
11	NA	TRBV2	NA	TRBJ1-2	CASSEVMGYTF	TGTGCCAGCAGTGAAGTCATGGGCTACACCTTC
16	NA	TRBV5-1	TRBD1	TRBJ2-2	CASSPARAGGTGELFF	TGCGCCAGCAGCCCCGCCCGGGCAGGGGGTACCGGGGAGCTGTTTTTT
13	NA	TRBV12-3/TRBV12-4	NA	TRBJ1-2	CASSPGHNYGYTF	TGTGCCAGCAGCCCCGGACACAACTATGGCTACACCTTC
15	NA	TRBV12-5	NA	TRBJ1-2	CASGHHDRPSYGYTF	TGTGCTAGTGGCCACCACGACAGGCCAAGCTATGGCTACACCTTC
15	few	TRBV7-2	TRBD1	TRBJ1-1	CASTRTGTEPTEAFF	TGTGCCAGCACCCGTACCGGGACAGAGCCCACTGAAGCTTTCTTT
14	NA	TRBV5-1	NA	TRBJ2-2	CASSSDKNTGELFF	TGCGCCAGCAGCTCCGACAAGAACACCGGGGAGCTGTTTTTT
12	NA	TRBV2	NA	TRBJ1-1	CASVRVRTEAFF	TGTGCCAGCGTCAGGGTGAGAACTGAAGCTTTCTTT
11	NA	TRBV5-4	NA	TRBJ2-5	CASSGGETQYF	TGTGCCAGCAGCGGGGGCGAGACCCAGTACTTC
14	NA	TRBV5-4	NA	TRBJ2-5	CASSLGQLQETQYF	TGTGCCAGCAGCTTGGGACAGCTCCAAGAGACCCAGTACTTC
11	once	TRBV5-4	NA	TRBJ2-5	CASSSQETQYF	TGTGCCAGCAGCTCGCAAGAGACCCAGTACTTC
15	NA	TRBV27	NA	TRBJ1-5	CASSFVGVGNQPQHF	TGTGCCAGCAGTTTTGTCGGGGTCGGGAATCAGCCCCAGCATTTT
17	NA	TRBV24-1	TRBD1	TRBJ2-5	CATSDRDRTGHGETQYF	TGTGCCACCAGTGACCGGGACAGAACTGGTCACGGGGAGACCCAGTACTTC
12	NA	TRBV28	NA	TRBJ1-2	CASSLTELGYTF	TGTGCCAGCAGTTTAACGGAGTTAGGCTACACCTTC
17	NA	TRBV4-1	TRBD1	TRBJ1-5	CASSQITGTGGNQPQHF	TGCGCCAGCAGCCAGATAACCGGGACAGGGGGCAATCAGCCCCAGCATTTT
16	NA	TRBV27	NA	TRBJ1-4	CASSFRGGGGNEKLFF	TGTGCCAGCAGTTTTAGGGGTGGGGGAGGAAATGAAAAACTGTTTTTT
13	NA	TRBV9	NA	TRBJ2-5	CASSLSGGETQYF	TGTGCCAGCAGCCTTAGTGGGGGGGAGACCCAGTACTTC